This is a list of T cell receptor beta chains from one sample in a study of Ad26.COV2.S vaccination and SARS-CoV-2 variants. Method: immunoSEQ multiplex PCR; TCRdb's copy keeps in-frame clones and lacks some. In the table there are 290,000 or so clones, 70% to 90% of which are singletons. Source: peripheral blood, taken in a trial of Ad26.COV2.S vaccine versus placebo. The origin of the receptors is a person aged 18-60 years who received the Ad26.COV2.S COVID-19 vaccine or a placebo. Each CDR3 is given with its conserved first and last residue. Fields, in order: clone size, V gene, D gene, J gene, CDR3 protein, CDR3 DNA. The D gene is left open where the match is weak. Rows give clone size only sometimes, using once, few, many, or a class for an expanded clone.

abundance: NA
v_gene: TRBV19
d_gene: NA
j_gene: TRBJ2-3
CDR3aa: CASSIDRYTQRTDTQYF
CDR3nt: TGTGCCAGTAGTATAGATCGCTATACACAGAGGACAGATACGCAGTATTTT

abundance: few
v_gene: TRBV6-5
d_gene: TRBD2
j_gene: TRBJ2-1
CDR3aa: CASSWGGSYNEQFF
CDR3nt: TGTGCCAGCTCATGGGGGGGATCCTACAATGAGCAGTTCTTC

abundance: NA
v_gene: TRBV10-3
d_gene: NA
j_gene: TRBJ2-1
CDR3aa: CATGTGGEQFF
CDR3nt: TGTGCCACCGGGACTGGTGGGGAGCAGTTCTTC

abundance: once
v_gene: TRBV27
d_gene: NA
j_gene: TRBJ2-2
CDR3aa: CASSFGLQTNTGELFF
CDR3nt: TGTGCCAGCAGTTTTGGGCTCCAGACGAACACCGGGGAGCTGTTTTTT

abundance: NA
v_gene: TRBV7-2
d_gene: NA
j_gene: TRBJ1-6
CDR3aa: CASSTQRGYNSPLHF
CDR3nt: TGTGCCAGCAGCACCCAGAGGGGGTATAATTCACCCCTCCACTTT

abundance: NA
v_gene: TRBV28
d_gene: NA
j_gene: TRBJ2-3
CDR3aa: CASSRGYSAITDTQYF
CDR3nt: TGTGCCAGCTCCCGCGGATACAGTGCTATCACAGATACGCAGTATTTT

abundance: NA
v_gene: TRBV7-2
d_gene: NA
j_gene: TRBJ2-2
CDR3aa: CASSLVAGNTGELFF
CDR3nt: TGTGCCAGCAGCTTAGTTGCGGGGAACACCGGGGAGCTGTTTTTT

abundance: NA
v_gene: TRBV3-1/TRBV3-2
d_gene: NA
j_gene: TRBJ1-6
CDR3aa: CASSQWPGGGNSPLHF
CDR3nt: TGTGCCAGCAGCCAATGGCCCGGGGGGGGGAATTCACCCCTCCACTTT

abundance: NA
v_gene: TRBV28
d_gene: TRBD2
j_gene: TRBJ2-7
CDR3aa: CASSPGGGFSYEQYF
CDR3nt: TGTGCCAGCAGCCCCGGGGGGGGCTTTAGCTACGAGCAGTACTTC

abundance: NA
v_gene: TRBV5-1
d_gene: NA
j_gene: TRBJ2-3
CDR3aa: CASMLVGGSRTDTQYF
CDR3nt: TGCGCCAGCATGTTAGTAGGGGGGTCTCGCACAGATACGCAGTATTTT

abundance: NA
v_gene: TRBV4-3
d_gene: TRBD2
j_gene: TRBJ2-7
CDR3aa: CASSQDLGLVYEQYF
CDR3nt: TGCGCCAGCAGCCAAGACTTGGGACTAGTCTACGAGCAGTACTTC

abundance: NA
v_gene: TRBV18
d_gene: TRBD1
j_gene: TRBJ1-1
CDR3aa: CASSRDRGNTEAFF
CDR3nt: TGTGCCAGCTCACGGGACAGGGGGAACACTGAAGCTTTCTTT

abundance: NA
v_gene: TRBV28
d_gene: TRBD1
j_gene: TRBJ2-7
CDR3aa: CASIRQGAKYEQYF
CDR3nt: TGTGCCAGCATCCGACAGGGGGCCAAATACGAGCAGTACTTC

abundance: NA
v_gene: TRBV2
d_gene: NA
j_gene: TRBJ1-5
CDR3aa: CASSEQGQSNQPQHF
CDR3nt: TGTGCCAGCAGTGAACAGGGACAAAGCAATCAGCCCCAGCATTTT

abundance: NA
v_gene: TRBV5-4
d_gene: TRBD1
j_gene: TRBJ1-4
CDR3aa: CASSLGGTGVEKLFF
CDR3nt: TGTGCCAGCAGCTTGGGAGGGACAGGGGTTGAAAAACTGTTTTTT